This T cell receptor beta chain was documented in a study of T cell responses to AZD1222 COVID-19 vaccine. Study-level points and caveats: With two AZD1222 doses given, Spike-specific TCR breadth and depth both rose. Nearly half of spike-specific TCRs reportedly target variant regions that are unmutated in the B.1.351 and B.1.1.7 variants. Clonal diversity may have been underestimated, and the donors were mostly white British, with more females than males.

Sequencing used immunoSEQ multiplex PCR; TCRdb keeps in-frame clones, though not all of them. The sample lists approximately 140,000 clones, under 95% occurring once. This clone occurred once. Its antigen remains unknown. This TCR was sampled from an adult in good health. Here the sequenced sample was peripheral blood, taken on day 0 of MenACWY control vaccination.

The CDR3 reads CASSLWVGIQETQYF. In nucleotides, the CDR3 is TGCGCCAGCAGCTTGTGGGTAGGGATTCAAGAGACCCAGTACTTC. The V gene is TRBV5-1, the J gene TRBJ2-5; no firm D call. Between the trimmed V and J ends, which lost 1 base and 2 bases, there was a span of 12 bases. The CDR3 is made up of 15 amino acids. From germline, CDR1 is SGHRS and CDR2 YFSETQ.